This T cell receptor beta chain was retrieved from a study of blood T cells in healthy people across ages. Overall study results and limits: The recorded TCR beta diversity per million T cells decreased in a roughly linear manner with age.

At least 5.5 micrograms of total RNA were extracted per sample. The ends were cut back, 2 bases at V and 4 bases at J, with 8 bases in the middle. Looked up from germline, CDR1 is DFQATT and CDR2 is SNEGSKA (reference sequence). The CDR3 loop spans 13 amino acids. In the case of this clonotype: What it binds is unknown.

It was with a sample-barcoded 5' primer and a J-beta primer mix that a second PCR of roughly 6 to 12 cycles was run. Tags on each cDNA molecule came from a template-switch adaptor with 12 random nucleotides. Per-sample output comprised a minimum of 3 million paired-end reads containing CDR3. Each CDR3 protein gets one entry after TCRdb re-called the 5' RACE reads with MiXCR. This sample has about 1.4 million distinct CDR3 sequences, with around 55% found just once. This TCR was recovered from a man aged 18 to 30 in good health. Sequenced input: blood. The chain links TRBV20-1 to TRBJ2-2; no definite D call. The CDR3 region has the DNA TGCAGTGCTAGATCAGGAACCACCGGGGAGCTGTTTTTT. Amino acid sequence: CSARSGTTGELFF.